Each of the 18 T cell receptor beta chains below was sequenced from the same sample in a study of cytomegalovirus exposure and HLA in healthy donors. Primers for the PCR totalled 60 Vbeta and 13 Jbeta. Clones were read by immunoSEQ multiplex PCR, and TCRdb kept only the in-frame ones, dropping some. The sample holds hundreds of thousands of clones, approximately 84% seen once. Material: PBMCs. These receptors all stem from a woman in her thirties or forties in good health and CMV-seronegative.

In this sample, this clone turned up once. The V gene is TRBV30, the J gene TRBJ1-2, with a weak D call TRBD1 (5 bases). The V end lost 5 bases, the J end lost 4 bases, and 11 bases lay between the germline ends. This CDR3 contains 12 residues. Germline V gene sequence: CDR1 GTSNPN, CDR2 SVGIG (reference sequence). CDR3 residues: CAWSGGSYGYTF. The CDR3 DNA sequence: TGTGCCTGGTCGGGGGGGAGCTATGGCTACACCTTC. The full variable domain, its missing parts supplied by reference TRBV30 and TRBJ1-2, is SQTIHQWPATLVQPVGSPLSLECTVEGTSNPNLYWYRQAAGRGLQLLFYSVGIGQISSEVPQNLSASRPQDRQFILSSKKLLLSDSGFYLCAWSGGSYGYTFGSGTRLTVV.

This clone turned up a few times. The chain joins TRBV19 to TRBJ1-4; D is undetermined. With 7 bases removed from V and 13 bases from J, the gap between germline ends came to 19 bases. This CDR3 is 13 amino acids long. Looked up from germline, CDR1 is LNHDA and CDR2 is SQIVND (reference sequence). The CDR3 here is CASTFGTPRALFF. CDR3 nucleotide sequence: TGTGCCAGTACCTTCGGAACCCCGAGGGCACTGTTTTTT.

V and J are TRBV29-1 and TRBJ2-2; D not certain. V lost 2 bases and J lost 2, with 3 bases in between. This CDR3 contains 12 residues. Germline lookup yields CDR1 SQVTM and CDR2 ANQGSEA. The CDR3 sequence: CSVEPNTGELFF. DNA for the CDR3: TGCAGCGTTGAACCTAACACCGGGGAGCTGTTTTTT.

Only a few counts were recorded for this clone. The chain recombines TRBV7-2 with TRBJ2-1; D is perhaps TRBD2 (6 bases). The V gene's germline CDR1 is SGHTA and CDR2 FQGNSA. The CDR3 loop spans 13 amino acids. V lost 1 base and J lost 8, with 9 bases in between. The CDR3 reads CASSLVWGDEQFF. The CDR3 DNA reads TGTGCCAGCAGCTTAGTTTGGGGGGATGAGCAGTTCTTC.

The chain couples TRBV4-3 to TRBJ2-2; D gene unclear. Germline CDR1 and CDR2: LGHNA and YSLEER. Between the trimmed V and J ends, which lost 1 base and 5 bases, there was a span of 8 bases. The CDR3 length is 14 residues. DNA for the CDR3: TGCGCCAGCAGCCAAGGCGCATGGACCGGGGAGCTGTTTTTT. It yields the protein CASSQGAWTGELFF.

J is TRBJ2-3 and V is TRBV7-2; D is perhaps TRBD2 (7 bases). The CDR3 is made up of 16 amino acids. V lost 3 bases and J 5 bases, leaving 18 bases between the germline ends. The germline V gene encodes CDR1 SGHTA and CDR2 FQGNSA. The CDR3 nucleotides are TGTGCCAGCAGCTTTTCTTGGGGCGGGGGCAGAGATACGCAGTATTTT. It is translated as CASSFSWGGGRDTQYF.

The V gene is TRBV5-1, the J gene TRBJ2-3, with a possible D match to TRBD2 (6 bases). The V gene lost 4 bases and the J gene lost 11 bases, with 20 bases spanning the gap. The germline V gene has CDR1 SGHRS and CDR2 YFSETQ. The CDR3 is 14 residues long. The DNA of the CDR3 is TGCGCCAGCAGCCCTCCCCGGGACTCTGTGGGGCAGTATTTT. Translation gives CASSPPRDSVGQYF. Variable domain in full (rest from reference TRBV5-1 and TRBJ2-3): KAGVTQTPRYLIKTRGQQVTLSCSPISGHRSVSWYQQTPGQGLQFLFEYFSETQRNKGNFPGRFSGRQFSNSRSEMNVSTLELGDSALYLCASSPPRDSVGQYFGPGTRLTVL.

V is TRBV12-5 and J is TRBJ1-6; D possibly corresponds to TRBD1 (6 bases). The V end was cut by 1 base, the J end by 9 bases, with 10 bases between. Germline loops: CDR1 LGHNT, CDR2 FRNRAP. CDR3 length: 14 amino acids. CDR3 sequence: CASGLDRVGSPLHF. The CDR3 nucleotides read TGTGCTAGTGGTTTGGACAGGGTTGGTTCACCCCTCCACTTT.

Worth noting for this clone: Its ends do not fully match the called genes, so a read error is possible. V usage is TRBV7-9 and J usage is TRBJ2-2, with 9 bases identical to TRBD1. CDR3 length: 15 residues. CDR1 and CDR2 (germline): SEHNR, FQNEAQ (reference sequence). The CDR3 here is CSSSLQGQGKGELFF. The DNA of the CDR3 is TGTTCCAGCAGCTTACAGGGACAGGGTAAAGGGGAGCTGTTTTTT.

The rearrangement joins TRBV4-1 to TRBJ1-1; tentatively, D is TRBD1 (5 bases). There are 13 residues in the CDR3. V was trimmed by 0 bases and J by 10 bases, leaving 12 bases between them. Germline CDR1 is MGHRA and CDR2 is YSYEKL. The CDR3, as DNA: TGCGCCAGCAGCCAAGAAGGGGTGCCGGGAGCTTTCTTT. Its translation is CASSQEGVPGAFF.

The CDR3 protein is CASSLVPRAHEQYF. CDR3 nucleotides: TGTGCCAGCAGCTTAGTGCCCAGGGCCCACGAGCAGTACTTC. V gene TRBV11-2 combines with J gene TRBJ2-7; perhaps TRBD1 as D (5 bases). Germline lookup yields CDR1 SGHAT and CDR2 FQNNGV. Between the trimmed V and J ends, which lost 1 base and 5 bases, there was a span of 12 bases. The CDR3 has 14 residues.

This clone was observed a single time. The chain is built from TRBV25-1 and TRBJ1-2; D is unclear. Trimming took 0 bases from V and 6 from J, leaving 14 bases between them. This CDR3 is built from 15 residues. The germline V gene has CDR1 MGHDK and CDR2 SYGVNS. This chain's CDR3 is CASSEYGKEGNGYTF. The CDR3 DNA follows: TGTGCCAGCAGTGAATATGGCAAAGAGGGAAATGGCTACACCTTC.

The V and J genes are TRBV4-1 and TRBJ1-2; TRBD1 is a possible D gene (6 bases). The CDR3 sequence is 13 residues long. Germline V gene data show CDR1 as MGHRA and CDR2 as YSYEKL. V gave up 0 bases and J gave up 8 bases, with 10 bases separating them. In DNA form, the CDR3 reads TGCGCCAGCAGCCAAGAACCAGGGGTCGGCTACACCTTC. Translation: CASSQEPGVGYTF.

The CDR3 region has the DNA TGTGCCAGCAGTCGCCCCCTGGCCTCCTATGGCTACACCTTC. Translating it yields CASSRPLASYGYTF. The chain couples TRBV7-8 to TRBJ1-2; D is undetermined. Per germline, CDR1 SGHVS and CDR2 FQNEAQ. With 6 bases removed from V and 4 bases from J, the gap between germline ends came to 15 bases. This CDR3 contains 14 residues.

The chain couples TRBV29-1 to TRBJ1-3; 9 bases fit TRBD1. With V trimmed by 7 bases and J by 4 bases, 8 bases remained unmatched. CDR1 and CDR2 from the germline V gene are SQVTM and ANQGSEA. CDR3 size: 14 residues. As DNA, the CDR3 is TGCAGCGCATTACAGGGGGCGACGGGAAACACCATATATTTT. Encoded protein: CSALQGATGNTIYF.

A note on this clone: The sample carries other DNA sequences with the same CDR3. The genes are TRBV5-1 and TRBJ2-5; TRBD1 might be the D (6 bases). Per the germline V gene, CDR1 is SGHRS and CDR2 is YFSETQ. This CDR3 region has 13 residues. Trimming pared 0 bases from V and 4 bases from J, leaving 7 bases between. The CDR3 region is CASSLGGGETQYF. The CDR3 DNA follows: TGCGCCAGCAGCTTGGGAGGGGGAGAGACCCAGTACTTC.

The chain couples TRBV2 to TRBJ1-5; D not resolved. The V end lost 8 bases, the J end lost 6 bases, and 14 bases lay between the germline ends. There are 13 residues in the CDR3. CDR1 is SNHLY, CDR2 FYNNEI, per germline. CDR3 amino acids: CASSNRGLQPQHF. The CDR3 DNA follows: TGTGCCAGCTCTAATAGAGGACTTCAGCCCCAGCATTTT.

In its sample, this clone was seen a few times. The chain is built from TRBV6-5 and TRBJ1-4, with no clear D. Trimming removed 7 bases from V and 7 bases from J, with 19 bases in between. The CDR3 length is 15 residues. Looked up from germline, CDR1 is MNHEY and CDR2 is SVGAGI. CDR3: CASTLRRASREKLFF. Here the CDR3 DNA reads TGTGCCAGCACCCTAAGGAGGGCTAGCCGTGAAAAACTGTTTTTT.